This TCR beta chain derives from a study of graft-versus-host responses after intestinal transplantation. Study in general: Transplantation in recipients was multivisceral, liver-intestinal, or isolated intestinal. Each patient got anti-thymocyte globulin induction, then tacrolimus and steroids for about 3 years.

The CDR3 length is 14 residues. The V gene lost 5 bases and the J gene lost 8 bases, with 15 bases spanning the gap. Broader study findings: GvH clones surfaced in recipient marrow, some emerging earlier in ileum or blood.

Produced via immunoSEQ multiplex PCR; TCRdb's table is partial and in-frame only. This sample has about 98,000 clones, with about 82% found just once. In the case of this clone: What it binds is not known.

This receptor was obtained from a human patient who received an intestinal transplant, so some T cells may come from the graft donor. Sample: PBMCs, taken 255 days after intestinal transplant. The chain links TRBV23-1 to TRBJ1-4; a weak D match, TRBD1 (5 bases). TRBV23-1 is filed as an ORF, its function uncertain. CDR3 in amino acids: CASSGAAGREKLFF. The CDR3 region has the DNA TGCGCCAGCAGTGGGGCGGCAGGAAGGGAAAAACTGTTTTTT.